Shown below are 17 T cell receptor beta chains from a single sample sequenced in a study of blood T cell repertoires in COVID-19. Produced via immunoSEQ multiplex PCR; TCRdb's table is partial and in-frame only. The table has about 200,000 clones, about four fifths seen once; the top ten hold about 4.8%. The source material was PBMCs or T cells enriched from blood (not recorded which). These receptors were collected from a woman between 45 and 60 years old who had been exposed to COVID-19.

The rearrangement links TRBV5-4 to TRBJ2-5; possibly TRBD2 for D (6 bases). The CDR3 sequence is 15 residues long. The germline gives CDR1 SGHNT, CDR2 YYREEE (reference sequence). Trimming took off 0 bases at V and 4 bases at J, with 13 bases between the two ends. CDR3 coding DNA: TGTGCCAGCAGCTTGGCCCCGACTAGTGGAGAGACCCAGTACTTC. Its translation: CASSLAPTSGETQYF.

CDR3 in DNA: TGTGCCAGCAGTCAGGGGGCCATATGGGTGGTCCCCACTGAAGCTTTCTTT. This encodes CASSQGAIWVVPTEAFF. The V gene is TRBV6-6, the J gene TRBJ1-1; 8 nucleotides match TRBD1. Germline V CDR1 and CDR2: MNHNY, SVGAGI (reference sequence). J was trimmed by 4 bases and V by 5 bases; bases with no gene match: 15. This CDR3 spans 17 amino acids.

This clone appeared a few times. V gene TRBV5-1 combines with J gene TRBJ2-7; TRBD1 agrees at 9 bases. The germline CDR1 and CDR2 sequences are SGHRS and YFSETQ. The V and J ends lost 4 bases and 6 bases, in that order; junction bases with no gene match: 11. CDR3 size: 15 residues. The CDR3 region has the DNA TGCGCCAGCAGCGTAACACCGGGACAGGGTAGCGAGCAGTACTTC. It yields the protein CASSVTPGQGSEQYF. Supplemented by reference TRBV5-1 and TRBJ2-7, the full variable domain reads KAGVTQTPRYLIKTRGQQVTLSCSPISGHRSVSWYQQTPGQGLQFLFEYFSETQRNKGNFPGRFSGRQFSNSRSEMNVSTLELGDSALYLCASSVTPGQGSEQYFGPGTRLTVT.

The genes are TRBV24-1 and TRBJ2-3, with unresolved D. V lost 1 base and J lost 1, with 5 bases in between. From germline, CDR1 is KGHDR and CDR2 SFDVKD. This CDR3 has 14 amino acids. In DNA, the CDR3 is TGTGCCACCAGTGATTTATCAGGCACAGATACGCAGTATTTT. Its protein is CATSDLSGTDTQYF.

The rearrangement links TRBV19 to TRBJ1-5; D gene ambiguous. Germline V gene sequence: CDR1 LNHDA, CDR2 SQIVND (reference sequence). The length of the CDR3 is 13 residues. The germline V and J ends were trimmed by 3 bases and 5 bases, with 8 bases remaining between them. The DNA for the CDR3 is TGTGCCAGTAGTATTACTAGGGATCAGCCCCAGCATTTT. This translates into CASSITRDQPQHF.

This chain links TRBV15 with TRBJ1-5; 8 positions agree with TRBD1. The CDR3 is made up of 17 amino acids. Trimming cost V 0 bases and J 5 bases; bases outside gene matches: 9. The V gene's germline CDR1 is LNHNV and CDR2 YYDKDF (reference sequence). The chain's CDR3 is CATSREFPGQAHQPQHF. CDR3 bases: TGTGCCACCAGCAGAGAATTCCCGGGACAGGCTCATCAGCCCCAGCATTTT.

The CDR3 bases are TGTGCCTGGAGTGTAGGGGGGGCTCAAGAGACCCAGTACTTC. As protein: CAWSVGGAQETQYF. This chain joins TRBV30 and TRBJ2-5, with D possibly TRBD2 on 7 matching bases. Germline values: CDR1 GTSNPN, CDR2 SVGIG (reference sequence). CDR3 length: 14 amino acids. The V gene lost 0 bases and the J gene lost 2 bases, with 10 bases spanning the gap.

The chain couples TRBV30 to TRBJ1-1, with TRBD1 matching over 9 bases. The CDR3 spans 14 residues. The trim removed 3 bases at V and 4 bases at J, leaving 6 bases unmatched. Germline CDR1 and CDR2: GTSNPN and SVGIG (reference sequence). The CDR3 coding sequence is TGTGCCTGGAGGACGGACAGGGGCGGCACTGAAGCTTTCTTT. Its protein is CAWRTDRGGTEAFF.

This rearrangement joins TRBV19 to TRBJ1-5, with D possibly being TRBD1 (6 bases). The germline V gene has CDR1 LNHDA and CDR2 SQIVND (reference sequence). Deletions cut 8 bases from V and 2 bases from J, with 19 bases between. The CDR3 covers 16 residues. CDR3 loop: CASSRTISGGNQPQHF. The CDR3, as DNA: TGTGCCAGTTCCCGAACCATTTCAGGGGGCAATCAGCCCCAGCATTTT.

This clone showed up just a few times. V gene TRBV29-1 combines with J gene TRBJ1-2; 9 bases line up with TRBD1. This CDR3 region has 12 residues. From germline, CDR1 is SQVTM and CDR2 ANQGSEA. CDR3 coding DNA: TGCAGTGCTCGGACAGGGGCGGATGGCTACACCTTC. Translation gives CSARTGADGYTF.

The chain is built from TRBV11-2 and TRBJ2-5; 13 bases agree with TRBD2. Losses at the gene ends were 5 bases for V and 0 bases for J; bases not matched to a gene: 6. Germline V gene sequence: CDR1 SGHAT, CDR2 FQNNGV. The CDR3 sequence is 17 residues long. The CDR3 coding sequence is TGTGCCAGCAGCCGCGGGACTAGCGGGGTGTACCAAGAGACCCAGTACTTC. Translation: CASSRGTSGVYQETQYF.

The rearrangement links TRBV5-4 to TRBJ2-2; D possibly corresponds to TRBD1 (6 bases). Between the trimmed V and J ends, which lost 1 base and 4 bases, there was a span of 14 bases. This CDR3 comprises 16 residues. The V gene's germline CDR1 is SGHNT and CDR2 YYREEE (reference sequence). The CDR3 coding sequence is TGTGCCAGCAGCTTGTACAGGGCCGCGACCACCGGGGAGCTGTTTTTT. Translation: CASSLYRAATTGELFF.

The rearrangement joins TRBV27 to TRBJ1-5; D is undetermined. The length of the CDR3 is 13 residues. Trimming cost V 8 bases and J 4 bases, with 12 bases left between them. Germline values: CDR1 MNHEY, CDR2 SMNVEV (reference sequence). The CDR3 loop is CASASSGNQPQHF. CDR3 sequence (DNA): TGTGCCAGCGCTTCTTCAGGTAATCAGCCCCAGCATTTT.

As to this clone: Germline is not matched at one junction end, which may reflect a read error. The rearrangement links TRBV2 to TRBJ1-1; possible D gene TRBD1, 5 bases. This CDR3 is 12 amino acids long. The V gene's germline CDR1 is SNHLY and CDR2 FYNNEI. The CDR3 DNA sequence: TGTGCCAGCCCTAAGGGGAACGCTGAAGCTTTCTTT. Protein product: CASPKGNAEAFF.

V and J are TRBV19 and TRBJ1-2; weak D call: TRBD1 (5 bases). Germline CDR1 is LNHDA and CDR2 is SQIVND (reference sequence). This CDR3 has 15 residues. Trimming took off 5 bases at V and 5 bases at J, with 18 bases between the two ends. The CDR3 here is CASSRLETEFYGYTF. CDR3 bases: TGTGCCAGTAGTCGGCTCGAGACAGAGTTTTATGGCTACACCTTC.

This clone showed up just once. The chain couples TRBV11-3 to TRBJ2-1, with 8 bases lining up with TRBD1. This CDR3 comprises 14 residues. Germline values: CDR1 SGHNT, CDR2 YENEEA. Trimming at V came to 3 bases and at J to 8 bases, leaving 6 bases not matched to a gene. CDR3 residues: CASSLRQGIHEQFF. The CDR3 DNA follows: TGTGCCAGCAGCTTGAGACAGGGGATCCATGAGCAGTTCTTC.

The chain joins TRBV3-1 (or the pseudogene TRBV3-2) to TRBJ1-1; D call uncertain. CDR1 and CDR2 from the germline V gene are LGHDT and YNNKEL (reference sequence). V was clipped by 0 bases and J by 1 base, with 6 bases between them. The CDR3 spans 14 residues. The CDR3 reads CASSQEWPNTEAFF. CDR3 nucleotide sequence: TGTGCCAGCAGCCAAGAATGGCCGAACACTGAAGCTTTCTTT.